This T cell receptor beta chain was retrieved from a study of radiotherapy plus CTLA-4 blockade in lung cancer. Turning to the study itself: Disease control was present in under 35% of patients, and objective responses in approximately 20%.

TCRdb keeps only in-frame clones here, not all; method: immunoSEQ multiplex PCR. The sample yields about 80,000 clones, roughly 86% seen once. The sample was peripheral blood, taken from a patient treated with radiotherapy plus ipilimumab. The receptor comes from a human donor with non-small cell lung cancer who had a partial response to radiotherapy plus ipilimumab.

This CDR3 reads CASSTTGQNYGYTF. Written as DNA, the CDR3 is TGTGCCAGCAGCACCACAGGACAGAACTATGGCTACACCTTC. The chain recombines TRBV5-4 with TRBJ1-2; tentatively, D is TRBD1 (6 bases). With 4 bases removed from V and 2 bases from J, the gap between germline ends came to 12 bases. The CDR3 runs to 14 residues. Germline V gene sequence: CDR1 SGHNT, CDR2 YYREEE (reference sequence).